The present T cell receptor beta chain was sequenced within a study of OX40 agonist ivuxolimab in advanced cancers. General observations from the study: Clonal expansion was seen in CD4+ and CD8+ blood T cells by week 6 at 0.1 to 3.0 mg/kg. Normalized expansion of T-cell clones was also low for some nonresponders. Researchers report that CD8+ T cells had, on average, more expanded clones than CD4+.

A note on this clone: Its matching antigen is unknown.

Germline-derived CDR1 and CDR2 are MNHEY and SMNVEV (reference sequence). Deletions cut 3 bases from V and 7 bases from J, with 15 bases between. The CDR3 loop spans 15 amino acids. The method was immunoSEQ multiplex PCR; TCRdb's version includes in-frame clones alone and lacks a portion of them. The sample shows tens of thousands of clones, roughly 83% of them seen only once. The receptor was derived from an adult with an advanced solid tumor such as melanoma, head and neck, liver or kidney cancer. V and J are TRBV27 and TRBJ2-2; D may match TRBD1 or TRBD2 (5 bases each). Sequenced material: CD4+ or CD8+ T cells sorted from blood, taken in a trial of the OX40 agonist ivuxolimab. CDR3 DNA: TGTGCCAGCAGTTTTGGGGCCCCCGGAGGCGGGGAGCTGTTTTTT. Translating it yields CASSFGAPGGGELFF.